This T cell receptor beta chain derives from a study of blood T cells in healthy people across ages. Germline trimming cut 6 bases from V and 5 bases from J; bases unmatched to any gene: 6. Germline-derived CDR1 and CDR2 are MNHEY and SVGEGT. The CDR3 covers 14 residues. This clonotype was seen a few times. A sample-barcoded 5' primer and a J-beta primer mix were used in a second PCR of roughly 7 to 12 cycles. MiXCR, run by TCRdb on the 5' RACE reads, gives a single entry per CDR3 protein. The sample lists roughly 730,000 distinct CDR3 sequences, roughly 56% occurring once. Specimen: blood. The receptor's source is a man aged 40-49 years in good health. The chain couples TRBV6-2 or TRBV6-3 to TRBJ2-3, with 9 nucleotides matching TRBD2. The CDR3 sequence: CASSPAGGQDTQYF. The CDR3 coding sequence is TGTGCCAGCAGCCCAGCGGGAGGACAAGATACGCAGTATTTT.